This T cell receptor beta chain was sequenced in a study of blood T cell repertoires in COVID-19. CDR1 and CDR2 from the germline V gene are MNHEY and SMNVEV (reference sequence). Trimming cost V 5 bases and J 8 bases, with 10 bases left between them. The CDR3 length is 13 residues. Everyone who took part was about 18 to 90 years old, and they came from about 25 US areas. This table comes from immunoSEQ multiplex PCR, and its TCRdb copy is limited to in-frame clones, with some not included. The sample holds about 370,000 clones; roughly 86% are singletons and the top ten take about 1.7%. The chain employs TRBV27 and TRBJ1-6; D unclear. Sequences were obtained from PBMCs or T cells enriched from blood (not recorded which). The receptor was derived from a woman under 40 who had recovered from COVID-19. The CDR3 DNA reads TGTGCCAGCAGTCAGAGACAAGATTCACCCCTCCACTTT. It yields the protein CASSQRQDSPLHF.